A selection of T cell receptor beta chains follows, all from one sample in a study of T cells in Graves' hyperthyroidism and ophthalmopathy. TCRdb processed the multiplex PCR reads anew with MiXCR; each CDR3 protein has one entry. Of fewer than 400,000 distinct CDR3 sequences in the sample, 20% to 25% were seen once. The sequencing sample was made of blood. These receptors came from a man aged 50 to 59 with Graves' hyperthyroidism. Each CDR3 is given with its conserved first and last residue. The D gene is left open where the match is weak. Size values are once, few and many counts, or a class for expanded clones, and some rows have none.

d_gene: TRBD1; j_gene: TRBJ1-1; len: 15; abundance: many; v_gene: TRBV2; CDR3nt: TGTGCCAGCAAATGGGACAGGGGGTATGAGGCTGAAGCTTTCTTT; CDR3aa: CASKWDRGYEAEAFF
d_gene: -; j_gene: TRBJ1-2; len: 15; abundance: few; v_gene: TRBV9; CDR3nt: TGTGCCAGCAGCTCGTCCGGGTCACCCTCCTATGGCTACACCTTC; CDR3aa: CASSSSGSPSYGYTF
d_gene: -; j_gene: TRBJ2-1; len: 11; abundance: few; v_gene: TRBV30; CDR3nt: TGTGCCTGGACCCACGGTAATGAGCAGTTCTTC; CDR3aa: CAWTHGNEQFF
d_gene: -; j_gene: TRBJ2-7; len: 14; abundance: many; v_gene: TRBV7-6; CDR3nt: TGTGCCAGCAGCTTAGCGCAGGACACCTACGAGCAGTACTTC; CDR3aa: CASSLAQDTYEQYF
d_gene: TRBD1; j_gene: TRBJ1-2; len: 15; abundance: many; v_gene: TRBV10-3; CDR3nt: TGTGCCATCAGTGAGGAGACAGGGGCAGACTATGGCTACACCTTC; CDR3aa: CAISEETGADYGYTF
d_gene: TRBD2; j_gene: TRBJ2-1; len: 15; abundance: many; v_gene: TRBV20-1; CDR3nt: TGCAGTGCTCCGGCCGGGACTAGCAGGTACAATGAGCAGTTCTTC; CDR3aa: CSAPAGTSRYNEQFF
d_gene: -; j_gene: TRBJ2-1; len: 15; abundance: few; v_gene: TRBV12-3/TRBV12-4; CDR3nt: TGTGCCAGCGCCCCCGGGCAGCGCTCTGACAATGAGCAGTTCTTC; CDR3aa: CASAPGQRSDNEQFF
d_gene: TRBD2; j_gene: TRBJ2-5; len: 15; abundance: many; v_gene: TRBV13; CDR3nt: TGTGCCAGCAGCCACAAGCTAGCGGACCAAGAGACCCAGTACTTC; CDR3aa: CASSHKLADQETQYF
d_gene: TRBD1; j_gene: TRBJ2-7; len: 16; abundance: few; v_gene: TRBV5-1; CDR3nt: TGCGCCAGCAGCTTAGCCCCGGGACAGCAAGATTACGAGCAGTACTTC; CDR3aa: CASSLAPGQQDYEQYF
d_gene: TRBD1; j_gene: TRBJ2-5; len: 14; abundance: -; v_gene: TRBV6-1; CDR3nt: TGTGCCAGCAGCCAGACAGGGATGGGAGAGACCCAGTACTTC; CDR3aa: CASSQTGMGETQYF
d_gene: -; j_gene: TRBJ2-7; len: 12; abundance: -; v_gene: TRBV6-1; CDR3nt: TGTGCCAGCTGGACTATGGGCTACGAGCAGTACTTC; CDR3aa: CASWTMGYEQYF
d_gene: -; j_gene: TRBJ1-1; len: 16; abundance: few; v_gene: TRBV5-1; CDR3nt: TGCGCCAGCAGCTCGGGCGGGACACTCTCAAACACTGAAGCTTTCTTT; CDR3aa: CASSSGGTLSNTEAFF
d_gene: -; j_gene: TRBJ2-7; len: 13; abundance: many; v_gene: TRBV7-2; CDR3nt: TGTGCCAGCAGCTTCCGGGCTAAATACGAGCAGTACTTC; CDR3aa: CASSFRAKYEQYF
d_gene: -; j_gene: TRBJ1-2; len: 13; abundance: -; v_gene: TRBV30; CDR3nt: TGTGCCTGGAGTGTAGGTGATAACTATGGCTACACCTTC; CDR3aa: CAWSVGDNYGYTF
d_gene: TRBD2; j_gene: TRBJ2-1; len: 15; abundance: few; v_gene: TRBV6-1; CDR3nt: TGTGCCAGCAGCCAAACCAGGACTAGCGGGAGAGAGGAGTTCTTC; CDR3aa: CASSQTRTSGREEFF
d_gene: -; j_gene: TRBJ1-1; len: 14; abundance: many; v_gene: TRBV5-1; CDR3nt: TGCGCCAGCAGCTTTGGCGGGGTAGGCACTGAAGCTTTCTTT; CDR3aa: CASSFGGVGTEAFF
d_gene: -; j_gene: TRBJ2-5; len: 15; abundance: -; v_gene: TRBV5-5; CDR3nt: TGTGCCAGCAGCTGGAGGGGTTTGGATCAAGAGACCCAGTACTTC; CDR3aa: CASSWRGLDQETQYF
d_gene: -; j_gene: TRBJ1-1; len: 15; abundance: many; v_gene: TRBV18; CDR3nt: TGTGCCAGCTCCAGGGCGTCGGGAGTGAACACTGAAGCTTTCTTT; CDR3aa: CASSRASGVNTEAFF
d_gene: -; j_gene: TRBJ2-7; len: 15; abundance: few; v_gene: TRBV4-1; CDR3nt: TGCGCCAGCAGCCGACCGGCCACAGGGTCCTACGAGCAGTACTTC; CDR3aa: CASSRPATGSYEQYF
d_gene: -; j_gene: TRBJ2-7; len: 13; abundance: -; v_gene: TRBV12-5; CDR3nt: TGTGCTAGTGGTTTGGATACCTATAGCGAGCAGTACTTC; CDR3aa: CASGLDTYSEQYF
d_gene: -; j_gene: TRBJ1-1; len: 12; abundance: -; v_gene: TRBV5-1; CDR3nt: TGCGCCAGCAGCTACGAGAACACTGAAGCTTTCTTT; CDR3aa: CASSYENTEAFF
d_gene: -; j_gene: TRBJ2-1; len: 14; abundance: -; v_gene: TRBV19; CDR3nt: TGTGCCAGTAGTATCGGCGGACACCCGACTGAGCAGTTCTTC; CDR3aa: CASSIGGHPTEQFF
d_gene: -; j_gene: TRBJ2-7; len: 15; abundance: once; v_gene: TRBV29-1; CDR3nt: TGCAGCGTTGAAGACCATACAGGGTTTATTTACGAGCAGTACTTC; CDR3aa: CSVEDHTGFIYEQYF
d_gene: -; j_gene: TRBJ2-5; len: 13; abundance: many; v_gene: TRBV7-3; CDR3nt: TGTGCCAGCAGCGCCAGGGCAGGAGAGACCCAGTACTTC; CDR3aa: CASSARAGETQYF
d_gene: -; j_gene: TRBJ2-7; len: 13; abundance: -; v_gene: TRBV4-1; CDR3nt: TGCGCCAGCAGCCAACTCCTAGGTTACGAGCAGTACTTC; CDR3aa: CASSQLLGYEQYF
d_gene: -; j_gene: TRBJ2-5; len: 14; abundance: -; v_gene: TRBV5-1; CDR3nt: TGCGCCAGCAGCCCGGGACCCAGTGAAGAGACCCAGTACTTC; CDR3aa: CASSPGPSEETQYF
d_gene: TRBD2; j_gene: TRBJ2-3; len: 16; abundance: few; v_gene: TRBV27; CDR3nt: TGTGCCAGCAGTTCCAGACTAGCGGGAGGGCCGGGTACGCAGTATTTT; CDR3aa: CASSSRLAGGPGTQYF
d_gene: -; j_gene: TRBJ2-3; len: 16; abundance: many; v_gene: TRBV27; CDR3nt: TGTGCCAGCAGTCCACGGGGGGCGGCTAGCACAGATACGCAGTATTTT; CDR3aa: CASSPRGAASTDTQYF
d_gene: -; j_gene: TRBJ2-3; len: 15; abundance: -; v_gene: TRBV6-1; CDR3nt: TGTGCCAGCAGTGAAGCTGAGAGTCGCACAGATACGCAGTATTTT; CDR3aa: CASSEAESRTDTQYF
d_gene: -; j_gene: TRBJ2-2; len: 13; abundance: -; v_gene: TRBV24-1; CDR3nt: TGTGCCACCAGTGATTTGTACACCGGGGAGCTGTTTTTT; CDR3aa: CATSDLYTGELFF
d_gene: -; j_gene: TRBJ2-2; len: 14; abundance: -; v_gene: TRBV25-1; CDR3nt: TGTGCCAGCACTCAAACAGGTGACACCGGGGAGCTGTTTTTT; CDR3aa: CASTQTGDTGELFF
d_gene: -; j_gene: TRBJ2-4; len: 14; abundance: -; v_gene: TRBV18; CDR3nt: TGTGCCAGCTCACCATCCAGGGGTGAGAACATTCAGTACTTC; CDR3aa: CASSPSRGENIQYF
d_gene: -; j_gene: TRBJ2-1; len: 17; abundance: -; v_gene: TRBV18; CDR3nt: TGTGCTAGCTCACGAGCTAGGCGGCGCCAATCCTACAATGAGCAGTTCTTC; CDR3aa: CASSRARRRQSYNEQFF
d_gene: -; j_gene: TRBJ2-5; len: 15; abundance: many; v_gene: TRBV3-1; CDR3nt: TGTGCCAGCAGCCAAGCACTACGGGGTCGAGAGACCCAGTACTTC; CDR3aa: CASSQALRGRETQYF
d_gene: -; j_gene: TRBJ1-2; len: 15; abundance: -; v_gene: TRBV19; CDR3nt: TGTGCCAGTAGTATAATGGGGACGGAAAGCTATGGCTACACCTTC; CDR3aa: CASSIMGTESYGYTF
d_gene: -; j_gene: TRBJ1-1; len: 11; abundance: -; v_gene: TRBV12-3/TRBV12-4; CDR3nt: TGTGCCAGCAGCAGCCGCAGGCTGTCTTTCTTT; CDR3aa: CASSSRRLSFF
d_gene: -; j_gene: TRBJ1-2; len: 15; abundance: -; v_gene: TRBV15; CDR3nt: TGTGCCACCAGCAGCCGGGACCGTCTATTCTATGGCTACACCTTC; CDR3aa: CATSSRDRLFYGYTF
d_gene: -; j_gene: TRBJ2-7; len: 14; abundance: few; v_gene: TRBV7-9; CDR3nt: TGTGCCAGCAGTACAGTGGCGGGACTCCAGGAGCAGTACTTC; CDR3aa: CASSTVAGLQEQYF
d_gene: -; j_gene: TRBJ1-4; len: 17; abundance: few; v_gene: TRBV5-6; CDR3nt: TGTGCCAGCAGCTCCACTCGAATAGGTCCCGCACGAGAAAAACTGTTTTTT; CDR3aa: CASSSTRIGPAREKLFF
d_gene: -; j_gene: TRBJ2-7; len: 14; abundance: -; v_gene: TRBV6-6; CDR3nt: TGTGCCAGCAGTTACTCGACCACTTCTGGGGAGCAGTACTTC; CDR3aa: CASSYSTTSGEQYF
d_gene: -; j_gene: TRBJ2-3; len: 14; abundance: few; v_gene: TRBV2; CDR3nt: TGTGCCAGCACCTTGGCTGGGCGCACAGATACGCAGTATTTT; CDR3aa: CASTLAGRTDTQYF
d_gene: TRBD1; j_gene: TRBJ1-4; len: 16; abundance: few; v_gene: TRBV18; CDR3nt: TGTGCCAGCTCACCGGAGCGGGACAGGGTGAGGGAAAAACTGTTTTTT; CDR3aa: CASSPERDRVREKLFF
d_gene: -; j_gene: TRBJ2-5; len: 13; abundance: many; v_gene: TRBV2; CDR3nt: TGTGCCAGCAGTCCTCTTAACCAGGGCGTCCAGTACTTC; CDR3aa: CASSPLNQGVQYF
d_gene: -; j_gene: TRBJ1-2; len: 14; abundance: -; v_gene: TRBV5-1; CDR3nt: TGCGCCAGCAGCCCGACAGGCGCTAACTATGGCTACACCTTC; CDR3aa: CASSPTGANYGYTF
d_gene: -; j_gene: TRBJ2-2; len: 14; abundance: -; v_gene: TRBV3-1; CDR3nt: TGTGCCAGCAGCCAAGATGCCAGGACCGGGGAGCTGTTTTTT; CDR3aa: CASSQDARTGELFF
d_gene: TRBD2; j_gene: TRBJ2-7; len: 16; abundance: few; v_gene: TRBV11-1; CDR3nt: TGTGCCAGCAGCTTACCCCCGGGGGGGGGCGTCTACGAGCAGTACTTC; CDR3aa: CASSLPPGGGVYEQYF
d_gene: TRBD2; j_gene: TRBJ2-5; len: 16; abundance: few; v_gene: TRBV10-1; CDR3nt: TGCGCCAGCAGTAGGGCCGGCGGGGGTAACCTGGAGACCCAGTACTTC; CDR3aa: CASSRAGGGNLETQYF
d_gene: -; j_gene: TRBJ1-1; len: 19; abundance: many; v_gene: TRBV11-2; CDR3nt: TGTGCCAGCAGCTCCGCCCGAATGCGGCTGGGGACGCTGAACACTGAAGCTTTCTTT; CDR3aa: CASSSARMRLGTLNTEAFF
d_gene: -; j_gene: TRBJ2-3; len: 15; abundance: -; v_gene: TRBV29-1; CDR3nt: TGCAGCGCCTACATCGTGGTTTTGGTCACAGATACGCAGTATTTT; CDR3aa: CSAYIVVLVTDTQYF
d_gene: TRBD1; j_gene: TRBJ2-3; len: 14; abundance: -; v_gene: TRBV5-1; CDR3nt: TGCGCCAGCAGCCCGGGACAGGACACAGATACGCAGTATTTT; CDR3aa: CASSPGQDTDTQYF
d_gene: TRBD2; j_gene: TRBJ2-5; len: 14; abundance: many; v_gene: TRBV11-3; CDR3nt: TGTGCCAGCAGCTTATGGGCGGGAGAAGAGACCCAGTACTTC; CDR3aa: CASSLWAGEETQYF
d_gene: -; j_gene: TRBJ1-5; len: 14; abundance: -; v_gene: TRBV7-3; CDR3nt: TGTGCCAGCAGCTTAGGTGGTGAGAATCAGCCCCAGCATTTT; CDR3aa: CASSLGGENQPQHF
d_gene: TRBD2; j_gene: TRBJ2-7; len: 14; abundance: few; v_gene: TRBV27; CDR3nt: TGTGCCAGCAGTTTGACAGCGGGAACCTACGAGCAGTACTTC; CDR3aa: CASSLTAGTYEQYF
d_gene: TRBD1; j_gene: TRBJ2-7; len: 15; abundance: -; v_gene: TRBV5-1; CDR3nt: TGCGCCAGCAGCTTGGGGACAGGGATAACCTACGAGCAGTACTTC; CDR3aa: CASSLGTGITYEQYF
d_gene: -; j_gene: TRBJ2-5; len: 17; abundance: -; v_gene: TRBV11-3; CDR3nt: TGTGCCAGCAGCCTCAACCGGGACGCAATGCTACAAGAGACCCAGTACTTC; CDR3aa: CASSLNRDAMLQETQYF
d_gene: -; j_gene: TRBJ2-7; len: 16; abundance: few; v_gene: TRBV3-1; CDR3nt: TGTGCCAGCAGCCAAGATATAGCTAGTCGGGTTTACGAGCAGTACTTC; CDR3aa: CASSQDIASRVYEQYF
d_gene: TRBD1; j_gene: TRBJ2-7; len: 15; abundance: -; v_gene: TRBV24-1; CDR3nt: TGTGCCACCAGTGCCCCGGGGACAGGGGGCTACGAGCAGTACTTC; CDR3aa: CATSAPGTGGYEQYF
d_gene: -; j_gene: TRBJ1-4; len: 13; abundance: -; v_gene: TRBV29-1; CDR3nt: TGCAGCGTCCGCCCGACGGGGAATGAAAAACTGTTTTTT; CDR3aa: CSVRPTGNEKLFF
d_gene: -; j_gene: TRBJ1-3; len: 16; abundance: few; v_gene: TRBV28; CDR3nt: TGTGCCAGCACAGTTACGGGGTACCAATCTGGAAACACCATATATTTT; CDR3aa: CASTVTGYQSGNTIYF
d_gene: -; j_gene: TRBJ1-2; len: 15; abundance: few; v_gene: TRBV3-1; CDR3nt: TGTGCCAGCAGCCAAGATGGAACGGCTTTGAGGAGCTACACCTTC; CDR3aa: CASSQDGTALRSYTF